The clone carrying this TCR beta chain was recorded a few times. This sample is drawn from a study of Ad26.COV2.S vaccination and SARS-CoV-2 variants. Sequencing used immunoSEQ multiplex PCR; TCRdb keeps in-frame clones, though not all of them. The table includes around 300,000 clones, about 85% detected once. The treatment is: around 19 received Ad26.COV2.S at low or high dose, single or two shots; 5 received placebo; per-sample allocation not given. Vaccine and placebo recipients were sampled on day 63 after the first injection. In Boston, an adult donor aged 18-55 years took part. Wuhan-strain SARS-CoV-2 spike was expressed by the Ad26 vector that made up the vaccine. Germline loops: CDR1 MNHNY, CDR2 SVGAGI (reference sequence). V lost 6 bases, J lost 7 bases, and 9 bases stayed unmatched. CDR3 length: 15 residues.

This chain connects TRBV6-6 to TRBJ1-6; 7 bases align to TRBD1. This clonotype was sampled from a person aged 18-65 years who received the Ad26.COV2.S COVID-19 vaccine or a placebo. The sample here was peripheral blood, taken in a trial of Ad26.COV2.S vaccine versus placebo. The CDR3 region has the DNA TGTGCCAGCAGGGGGGACAGCAGTCAGAATTCACCCCTCCACTTT. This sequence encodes CASRGDSSQNSPLHF.